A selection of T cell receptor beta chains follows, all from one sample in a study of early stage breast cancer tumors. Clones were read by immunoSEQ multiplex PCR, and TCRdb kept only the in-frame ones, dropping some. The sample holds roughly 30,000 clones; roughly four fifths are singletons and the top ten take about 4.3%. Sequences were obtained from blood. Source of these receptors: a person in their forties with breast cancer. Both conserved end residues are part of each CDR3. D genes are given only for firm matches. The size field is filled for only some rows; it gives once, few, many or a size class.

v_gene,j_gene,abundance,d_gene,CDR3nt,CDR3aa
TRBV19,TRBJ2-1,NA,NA,TGTGCCAGTGCCGGACGGTCCAGCTCCTACAATGAGCAGTTCTTC,CASAGRSSSYNEQFF
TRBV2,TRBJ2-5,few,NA,TGTGCCAGCAGCAGTAGCGGAGAAGAGACCCAGTACTTC,CASSSSGEETQYF
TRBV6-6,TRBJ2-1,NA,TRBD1,TGTGCCAGCAGTACCCAGGGACAGCTTGACTACAATGAGCAGTTCTTC,CASSTQGQLDYNEQFF
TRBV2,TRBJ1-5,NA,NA,TGTGCCAGCGGGTTAGGGGGTCTGCATCAGCCCCAGCATTTT,CASGLGGLHQPQHF
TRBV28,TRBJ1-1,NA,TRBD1,TGTGCCAGCAGTTCCTCACACAGGGGCACTGAAGCTTTCTTT,CASSSSHRGTEAFF
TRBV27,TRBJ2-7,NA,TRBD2,TGTGCCAGCAGTGAATCCGCGGGGGCCTACGAGCAGTACTTC,CASSESAGAYEQYF
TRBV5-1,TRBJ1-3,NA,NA,TGCGCCAGCAGCTTGCCGGATCCACGGGACACCTTTTGGAACACCATATATTTT,CASSLPDPRDTFWNTIYF
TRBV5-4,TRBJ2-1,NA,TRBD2,TGTGCCAGCAGCTTCTCTCCCCGTTTTAGCGGGAGGTTGGCAAATGAGCAGTTCTTC,CASSFSPRFSGRLANEQFF
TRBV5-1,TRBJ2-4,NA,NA,TGCGCCAGCAGCTTGGGGCGGAAAAACATTCAGTACTTC,CASSLGRKNIQYF
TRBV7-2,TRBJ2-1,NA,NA,TGTGCCAGCAGCAGCGGGCCATTCGCCTACAATGAGCAGTTCTTC,CASSSGPFAYNEQFF
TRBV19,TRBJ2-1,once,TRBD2,TGTGCCAGTAGTCCGGGACTAGCGGGCTACAATGAGCAGTTCTTC,CASSPGLAGYNEQFF
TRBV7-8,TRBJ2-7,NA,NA,TGTGCCAGCAGCTTATATGTCCAGCAGGGTCAGTACTTC,CASSLYVQQGQYF
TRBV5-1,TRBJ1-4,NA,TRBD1,TGCGCCAGCAGTCCGGGACAGGGGACCGAAAAACTGTTTTTT,CASSPGQGTEKLFF
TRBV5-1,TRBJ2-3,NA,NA,TGCGCCAGCAGCTTGGGACTACTAACAGATACGCAGTATTTT,CASSLGLLTDTQYF
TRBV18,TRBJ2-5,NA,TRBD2,TGTGCCAGCTCACCACGGCAACTAGCGGGAGGAGAGACCCAGTACTTC,CASSPRQLAGGETQYF
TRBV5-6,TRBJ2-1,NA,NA,TGTGCCAGCAGCCCCCAGGGAGGCGATGAGCAGTTCTTC,CASSPQGGDEQFF
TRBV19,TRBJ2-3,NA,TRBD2,TGTGCCAGTAGTTTAGAGTCACCGGGACTAGCGTTTCCAGATACGCAGTATTTT,CASSLESPGLAFPDTQYF
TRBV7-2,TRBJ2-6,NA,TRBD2,TGTGCCAGCAGCGATGGACTAGCGGGAGGGTCCTCTGGGGCCAACGTCCTGACTTTC,CASSDGLAGGSSGANVLTF
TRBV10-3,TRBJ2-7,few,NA,TGTGCCATCAGTGGCCTCGGGGTGGGGCAGTACTTC,CAISGLGVGQYF
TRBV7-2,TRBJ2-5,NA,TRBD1,TGTGCCAGCAGCTTCCCGGACAGGGGGGAGACCCAGTACTTC,CASSFPDRGETQYF
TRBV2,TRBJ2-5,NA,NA,TGTGCCAGCAATACCGGGGCGATACAAGAGACCCAGTACTTC,CASNTGAIQETQYF
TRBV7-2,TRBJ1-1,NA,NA,TGTGCCAGCAGCTTAAATTGGGGCACTGAAGCTTTCTTT,CASSLNWGTEAFF
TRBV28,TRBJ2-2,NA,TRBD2,TGTGCCAGCAGCCAAGTTAGCGGGACGAACACCGGGGAGCTGTTTTTT,CASSQVSGTNTGELFF
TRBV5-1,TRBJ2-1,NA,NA,TGCGCCAGCAGCTTGGGTCGGGGGGAGCAGTTCTTC,CASSLGRGEQFF
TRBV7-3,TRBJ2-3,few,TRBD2,TGTGCCAGCAGGGGAAATAGCGGGACCGCTGGAGATACGCAGTATTTT,CASRGNSGTAGDTQYF
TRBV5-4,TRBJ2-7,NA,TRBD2,TGTGCCAGCAGCTCAGGGACTAGCGGGAGCCACGAGCAGTACTTC,CASSSGTSGSHEQYF
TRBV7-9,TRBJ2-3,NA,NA,TGTGCCAGCAGTCGGGACGGTTTCAGCACAGATACGCAGTATTTT,CASSRDGFSTDTQYF
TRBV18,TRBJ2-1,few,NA,TGTGCCAGCTCAGGGAATAGCGGATCCTACAATGAGCAGTTCTTC,CASSGNSGSYNEQFF